The text below deals with one T cell receptor beta chain. Germline V CDR1 and CDR2: MNHEY, SVGAGI. The CDR3 extends over 16 amino acids. V gave up 0 bases and J gave up 0 bases, with 12 bases separating them. This record comes from a study of cytotoxic CD8 clonotypes in ibrutinib-treated CLL. Study as a whole: Timing of response sample collection was a median approximately eleven months after treatment start, with a range of 6 to 36. The average sample held approximately 260,000 productive templates and 75,000 to 100,000 productive rearrangements.

Profiling relied on immunoSEQ multiplex PCR, and the TCRdb table lists in-frame clones only, not all of them. The data show around 250,000 clones, with 70% seen just once and less than 20% held by the top ten. This TCR derives from a human donor with chronic lymphocytic leukemia. The gene calls are TRBV6-5 and TRBJ2-7; D may correspond to TRBD1 or TRBD2 (5 bases each). The sample was PBMCs, taken after 24 months of ibrutinib treatment. CDR3: CASSYSRVRGSYEQYF. As DNA, the CDR3 is TGTGCCAGCAGTTACTCGAGGGTAAGGGGCTCCTACGAGCAGTACTTC.